A selection of T cell receptor beta chains follows, all from one sample in a study of blood T cell repertoires in COVID-19. Method: immunoSEQ multiplex PCR; TCRdb's copy keeps in-frame clones and lacks some. Of around 300,000 clones in the sample, around nine tenths are singletons; the top ten hold roughly 1.1%. The sample consisted of PBMCs or T cells enriched from blood (not recorded which). These receptors were collected from a woman between 25 and 40 years old who had recovered from COVID-19. CDR3s include the opening cysteine and the closing phenylalanine or tryptophan. The D gene is left open where the match is weak. For some rows the clone size is stated as once, few or many, or as a class when expanded; others skip it.

d_gene	v_gene	abundance	j_gene	CDR3nt	CDR3aa
-	TRBV6-2/TRBV6-3	-	TRBJ2-2	TGTGCCAGCAGTTCAGGGCCTGAAATGAACACCGGGGAGCTGTTTTTT	CASSSGPEMNTGELFF
-	TRBV30	-	TRBJ1-2	TGTGCCTGGAGTGTACAACAGGCTAACTATGGCTACACCTTC	CAWSVQQANYGYTF
TRBD1	TRBV19	few	TRBJ1-6	TGTGCCAGTAGCCAGGACAGGGGGCAGAATTCACCCCTCCACTTT	CASSQDRGQNSPLHF
-	TRBV5-5	-	TRBJ1-2	TGTGCCAGCAGCCCCACCCCCGGCAGGGAATTGGGCTACACCTTC	CASSPTPGRELGYTF
TRBD1	TRBV9	-	TRBJ2-5	TGTGCCAGCAGCGACCGGGACAGACAAGAGACCCAGTACTTC	CASSDRDRQETQYF
-	TRBV11-2	-	TRBJ2-5	TGTGCCAGCAGCTTAGCGCAGGGAGAGACCCAGTACTTC	CASSLAQGETQYF
TRBD1	TRBV23-1	-	TRBJ1-6	TGCGCCAGCAGTCATCTGGACAGGGGTGATGGTAATTCACCCCTCCACTTT	CASSHLDRGDGNSPLHF
TRBD1	TRBV27	few	TRBJ1-5	TGTGCCAGCACCCTAGGGGGCCGCCGGGATCAGCCCCAGCATTTT	CASTLGGRRDQPQHF
TRBD2	TRBV3-1/TRBV3-2	-	TRBJ2-1	TGTGCCAGCGGAGCCTGGAGACTAGCGGGGACTGAGCAGTTCTTC	CASGAWRLAGTEQFF
-	TRBV4-3	once	TRBJ1-4	TGCGCCAGCAGCCCCCGTCGGACAAAGGATAATGAAAAACTGTTTTTT	CASSPRRTKDNEKLFF
TRBD2	TRBV6-2/TRBV6-3	-	TRBJ2-1	TGTGCCAGCAGTGCAGCGGGAGGGGGGTCTCATGAGCAGTTCTTC	CASSAAGGGSHEQFF
TRBD1	TRBV7-3	-	TRBJ1-1	TGTGCCAGCAGTCTCACAGGGGGCCCGGGCACTGAAGCTTTCTTT	CASSLTGGPGTEAFF
TRBD1	TRBV7-3	-	TRBJ2-7	TGTGCCAGCAGCACATCCCTCGGGGACAGCTCCTACGAGCAGTACTTC	CASSTSLGDSSYEQYF
-	TRBV30	-	TRBJ2-1	TGTGCCTGGAGTACGGGGGATGAGCAGTTCTTC	CAWSTGDEQFF
TRBD1	TRBV5-1	-	TRBJ2-5	TGCGCCAGCAGCTTGGCAGGGGGTGGGCGAGAGACCCAGTACTTC	CASSLAGGGRETQYF
TRBD2	TRBV7-2	-	TRBJ2-7	TGTGCCAGCAGCTTACGGGCTAGCGGGGGCCTCTACGAGCAGTACTTC	CASSLRASGGLYEQYF
-	TRBV6-2/TRBV6-3	-	TRBJ2-6	TGTGCCAGCAGCCGTATAAGACATGACAGCTCTGGGGCCAACGTCCTGACTTTC	CASSRIRHDSSGANVLTF
-	TRBV2	-	TRBJ2-5	TGTGCCAGCAGTGAACTCCGGCTAGCTCAAGAGACCCAGTACTTC	CASSELRLAQETQYF